This paragraph covers one TCR beta chain sequence. The record originates from a study of blood T cell repertoires in COVID-19. In the original workflow: The authors estimated nucleated cell counts from reference gene primer amplification. Only in-frame clones appear in the TCRdb table, and some are missing; sequencing was by immunoSEQ multiplex PCR. From that table come the V and J calls and clone size; the DNA was used to work out D and trimming. This sample has about 320,000 clones, with 80% to 90% found just once. The germline CDR1 and CDR2 sequences are SEHNR and FQNEAQ (reference sequence). The length of the CDR3 is 15 residues. Losses at the gene ends were 6 bases for V and 8 bases for J; bases not matched to a gene: 8.

Material: PBMCs or T cells enriched from blood (not recorded which). The rearrangement links TRBV7-9 to TRBJ2-1; 12 bases fit TRBD1. This sequence originates from a man younger than 45 who had recovered from COVID-19. CDR3 bases: TGTGCCAGCAGTTACTCCGGGACAGGGGGCGATGAGCAGTTCTTC. Translated, it gives CASSYSGTGGDEQFF. The complete variable domain, with remaining parts taken from reference TRBV7-9 and TRBJ2-1, reads DTGVSQNPRHKITKRGQNVTFRCDPISEHNRLYWYRQTLGQGPEFLTYFQNEAQLEKSRLLSDRFSAERPKGSFSTLEIQRTEQGDSAMYLCASSYSGTGGDEQFFGPGTRLTVL.